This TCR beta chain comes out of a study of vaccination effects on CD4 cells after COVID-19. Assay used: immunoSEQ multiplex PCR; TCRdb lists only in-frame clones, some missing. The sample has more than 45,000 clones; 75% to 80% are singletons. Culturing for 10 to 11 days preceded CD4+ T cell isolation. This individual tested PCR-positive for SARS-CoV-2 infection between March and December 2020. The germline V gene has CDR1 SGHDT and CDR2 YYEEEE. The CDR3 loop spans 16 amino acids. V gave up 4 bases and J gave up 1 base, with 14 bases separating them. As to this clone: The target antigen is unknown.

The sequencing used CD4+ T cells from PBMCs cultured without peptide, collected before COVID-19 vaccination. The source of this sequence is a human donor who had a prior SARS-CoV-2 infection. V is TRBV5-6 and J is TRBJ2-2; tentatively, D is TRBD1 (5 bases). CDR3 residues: CASSRMTALNTGELFF. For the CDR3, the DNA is TGTGCCAGCAGCCGAATGACAGCCCTGAACACCGGGGAGCTGTTTTTT.